This TCR beta chain was captured in a study of shared clonotypes between healthy human individuals. Replicate sorted-subset PCRs were loaded with 150 to 200 ng DNA, roughly 33,000 T cell genomes. TCRdb keeps only in-frame clones here, not all; method: immunoSEQ multiplex PCR. The profile shows just over 2,000,000 clones, approximately 94% of them singletons. CD45RO-negative, CCR7-positively selected cells formed the naive CD8 fraction, excluding terminally differentiated effector memory CD45RA+ cells. The length of the CDR3 is 14 residues. The V gene lost 4 bases and the J gene lost 0 bases, with 11 bases spanning the gap. Germline assignment: CDR1 SGHNT and CDR2 YYREEE (reference sequence). Study results and limitations: Across a handful of donors, naive CD4 shared roughly 5.1%, naive CD8 3.5% to 4%, memory CD4 about 2.4%, memory CD8 0.4%.

About this clone: Its antigen is undetermined.

Material: naive CD8+ T cells sorted from blood. The TCR was taken from a man in his late teens or twenties in good health. J is TRBJ2-7 and V is TRBV5-4, with no clear D. Written as DNA, the CDR3 is TGTGCCAGCAGCCCAGAATTGGGCTCCTACGAGCAGTACTTC. It translates to CASSPELGSYEQYF.